This T cell receptor beta chain was sequenced in a study of shared clonotypes between healthy human individuals. Study-level information: Used for every donor were three CD4 naive, three CD4 memory, two CD8 naive and one CD8 memory plate.

Per the germline V gene, CDR1 is SNHLY and CDR2 is FYNNEI. The CDR3 extends over 15 amino acids. This clone showed up just a few times. Compared with germline, one end of the junction differs, possibly owing to a read error. Some clones are missing from TCRdb's copy, which holds only in-frame ones; the method was immunoSEQ multiplex PCR. The sample records about 690,000 clones, around 90% being singletons. The chain is built from TRBV2 and TRBJ2-5, with 9 nucleotides matching TRBD2. The end of the DNA fits TRBJ2-7 better, so the J call may be wrong. The sample consisted of memory CD8+ T cells from PBMCs. Subset given: CD45RO+ cells pooled with CCR7-negative TemRA cells. The receptor was isolated from a man younger than 35 in good health. Some clones in this sample may be carry-over from other donors' samples. DNA of the CDR3: TGTGCCAGCAATCCCCCGGGACTAGCCTCCTCCGAGCAGTACTTC. It encodes CASNPPGLASSEQYF.